This entry describes one T cell receptor (beta chain). The CDR3 length is 18 residues. Trimming at V came to 3 bases and at J to 0 bases, leaving 10 bases not matched to a gene. Germline lookup yields CDR1 SGHVS and CDR2 FQNEAQ. The sample belongs to a study of control samples from healthy donors and cancer patients. TCRdb's table, derived via immunoSEQ multiplex PCR, lists solely in-frame clones and lacks some. The data hold around 150,000 clones, with 85% to 95% observed a single time. Sequenced input: blood. The V and J genes are TRBV7-8 and TRBJ2-2; 7 bases match TRBD2. This receptor was obtained from a middle-aged woman in good health. This CDR3 reads CASSLSPGLPTNTGELFF. CDR3 DNA: TGTGCCAGCAGCTTGTCGCCGGGACTACCCACGAACACCGGGGAGCTGTTTTTT. Variable domain in full (rest from reference TRBV7-8 and TRBJ2-2): GAGVSQSPRYKVAKRGQDVALRCDPISGHVSLFWYQQALGQGPEFLTYFQNEAQLDKSGLPSDRFFAERPEGSVSTLKIQRTQQEDSAVYLCASSLSPGLPTNTGELFFGEGSRLTVL.